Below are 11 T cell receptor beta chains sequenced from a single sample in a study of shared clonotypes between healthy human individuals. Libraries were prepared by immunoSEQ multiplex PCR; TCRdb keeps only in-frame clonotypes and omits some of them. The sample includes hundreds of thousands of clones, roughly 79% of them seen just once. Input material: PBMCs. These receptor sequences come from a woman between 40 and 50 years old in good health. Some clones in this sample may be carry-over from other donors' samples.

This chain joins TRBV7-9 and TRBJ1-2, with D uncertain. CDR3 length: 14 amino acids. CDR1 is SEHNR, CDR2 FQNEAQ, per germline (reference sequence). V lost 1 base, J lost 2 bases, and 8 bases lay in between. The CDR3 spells CASSLVGANYGYTF. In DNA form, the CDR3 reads TGTGCCAGCAGCTTAGTAGGTGCGAACTATGGCTACACCTTC.

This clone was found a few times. Here the CDR3 reads CASSMGGTQETQYF. CDR3 in DNA: TGTGCCAGTAGTATGGGGGGGACCCAAGAGACCCAGTACTTC. The chain recombines TRBV19 with TRBJ2-5; 7 bases align to TRBD2. V lost 3 bases to trimming and J lost 1 base; unmatched junction nucleotides: 2. Germline values: CDR1 LNHDA, CDR2 SQIVND (reference sequence). The CDR3 is 14 residues long.

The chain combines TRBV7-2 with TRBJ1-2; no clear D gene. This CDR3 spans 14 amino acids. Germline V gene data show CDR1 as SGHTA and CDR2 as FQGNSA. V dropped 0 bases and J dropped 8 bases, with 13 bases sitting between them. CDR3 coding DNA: TGTGCCAGCAGCTTAGCCGGGGTAGAAGGGGGCTACACCTTC. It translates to CASSLAGVEGGYTF.

CDR3: CASSLFSGTDTGELFF. The CDR3 region has the DNA TGTGCCAGCAGTTTATTTAGCGGGACGGACACCGGGGAGCTGTTTTTT. The chain combines TRBV27 with TRBJ2-2; 8 bases agree with TRBD2. This CDR3 spans 16 amino acids. Trimming at V came to 1 base and at J to 3 bases, leaving 4 bases not matched to a gene. CDR1 and CDR2 from the germline V gene are MNHEY and SMNVEV (reference sequence).

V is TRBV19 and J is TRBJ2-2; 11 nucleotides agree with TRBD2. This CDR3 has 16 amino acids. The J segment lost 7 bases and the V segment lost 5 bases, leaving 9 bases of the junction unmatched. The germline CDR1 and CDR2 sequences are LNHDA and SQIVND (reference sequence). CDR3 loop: CASSSRLAGLGGELFF. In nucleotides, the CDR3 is TGTGCCAGTAGTTCTCGACTAGCGGGACTGGGCGGGGAGCTGTTTTTT.

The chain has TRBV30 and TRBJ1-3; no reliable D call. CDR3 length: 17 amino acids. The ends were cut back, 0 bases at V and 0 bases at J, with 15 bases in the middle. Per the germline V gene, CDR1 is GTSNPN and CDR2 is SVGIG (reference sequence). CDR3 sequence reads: CAWSVRPPDTSGNTIYF. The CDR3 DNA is TGTGCCTGGAGTGTACGTCCGCCAGATACCTCTGGAAACACCATATATTTT.

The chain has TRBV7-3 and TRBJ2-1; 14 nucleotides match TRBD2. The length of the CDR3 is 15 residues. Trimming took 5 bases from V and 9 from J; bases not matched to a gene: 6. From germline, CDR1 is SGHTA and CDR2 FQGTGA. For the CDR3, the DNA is TGTGCCAGCAGCCAGACTAGCGGGAGGGGCGGTGAGCAGTTCTTC. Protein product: CASSQTSGRGGEQFF. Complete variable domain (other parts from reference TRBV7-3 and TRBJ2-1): GAGVSQTPSNKVTEKGKYVELRCDPISGHTALYWYRQSLGQGPEFLIYFQGTGAADDSGLPNDRFFAVRPEGSVSTLKIQRTERGDSAVYLCASSQTSGRGGEQFFGPGTRLTVL.

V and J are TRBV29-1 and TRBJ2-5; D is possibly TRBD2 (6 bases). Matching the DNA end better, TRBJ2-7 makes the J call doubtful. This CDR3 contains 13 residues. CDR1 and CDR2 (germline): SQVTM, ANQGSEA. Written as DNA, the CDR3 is TGCAGCGTTGAAGAGGACGGGGGCTACGAGCAGTACTTC. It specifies CSVEEDGGYEQYF.

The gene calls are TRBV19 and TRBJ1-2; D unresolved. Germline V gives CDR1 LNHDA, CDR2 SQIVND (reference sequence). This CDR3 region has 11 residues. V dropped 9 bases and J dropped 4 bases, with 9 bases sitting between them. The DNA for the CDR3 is TGTGCCAGCGGGGAATTCTATGGCTACACCTTC. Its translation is CASGEFYGYTF.

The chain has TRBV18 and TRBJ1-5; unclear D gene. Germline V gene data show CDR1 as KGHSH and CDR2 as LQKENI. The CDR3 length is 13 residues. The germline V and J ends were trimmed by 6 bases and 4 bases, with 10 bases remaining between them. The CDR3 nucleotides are TGTGCCAGCTCTAGGACCGGTAATCAGCCCCAGCATTTT. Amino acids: CASSRTGNQPQHF.

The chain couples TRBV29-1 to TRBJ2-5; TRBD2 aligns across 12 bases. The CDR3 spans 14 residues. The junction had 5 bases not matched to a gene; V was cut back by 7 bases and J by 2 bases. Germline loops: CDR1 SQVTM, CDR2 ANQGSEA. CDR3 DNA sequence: TGCAGCGCGGGACTAGCGGGCAAACAAGAGACCCAGTACTTC. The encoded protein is CSAGLAGKQETQYF.